A selection of T cell receptor beta chains follows, all from one sample in a study of T cell responses to AZD1222 COVID-19 vaccine. TCRdb's table, derived via immunoSEQ multiplex PCR, lists solely in-frame clones and lacks some. This sample has 100,000 to 150,000 clones; 80% to 90% occur once, and the top ten carry approximately 5.4%. Sequenced material: peripheral blood, taken on day 0 of AZD1222 vaccination. These receptors all stem from an adult in good health. The CDR3 runs from the conserved cysteine through the conserved F or W. The order of the fields is J gene, clone size, V gene, CDR3 protein. Some rows have no size entry. The others give once, few or many, or a class for an expanded clone.

TRBJ1-2 | - | TRBV4-3 | CASSQEKGRQYYGYTF
TRBJ1-1 | - | TRBV11-3 | CASSLGGRISTEAFF
TRBJ2-6 | - | TRBV21-1 | CASIGDRERSGANVLTF
TRBJ1-3 | - | TRBV6-1 | CASSEALGDRNTIYF
TRBJ1-2 | once | TRBV2 | CASSEYLAGPKNYGYTF
TRBJ2-7 | - | TRBV29-1 | CSVEEGAGREQYF
TRBJ1-2 | - | TRBV27 | CASSFGGLEANYGYTF
TRBJ2-1 | - | TRBV9 | CASSAFSSSYNEQFF
TRBJ1-6 | - | TRBV24-1 | CATSRSYNSPLHF
TRBJ2-5 | once | TRBV11-2 | CASSLGSSGGQETQYF
TRBJ2-6 | - | TRBV5-7 | CASSFPLAGANVLTF
TRBJ1-2 | - | TRBV28 | CASNHIPITSNYGYTF
TRBJ1-4 | - | TRBV30 | CAWRNRENEKLFF
TRBJ2-1 | - | TRBV19 | CASSIPASGPSYNEQFF
TRBJ1-2 | - | TRBV5-1 | CASSLSRVYYGYTF
TRBJ1-4 | - | TRBV9 | CASSARTALNEKLFF
TRBJ2-2 | - | TRBV4-1 | CASSQVRLAGGLNTGELFF
TRBJ2-1 | - | TRBV7-9 | CASSSPVRGLNEQFF
TRBJ2-3 | - | TRBV4-2 | CASSQAGGQDTQYF
TRBJ2-5 | - | TRBV6-5 | CASSSGQGREETQYF
TRBJ2-7 | - | TRBV5-6 | CASSFTSGGAVQYF
TRBJ2-3 | - | TRBV5-6 | CASSHSGITDTQYF
TRBJ1-5 | - | TRBV19 | CASSQGGAGNQPQHF
TRBJ2-3 | - | TRBV6-2/TRBV6-3 | CASSYSASALQDTQYF
TRBJ2-1 | - | TRBV19 | CASSTYRPRGSYNEQFF
TRBJ2-7 | - | TRBV18 | CASSRGTAAYEQYF
TRBJ2-2 | - | TRBV5-1 | CASNPLGENTGELFF
TRBJ1-5 | once | TRBV28 | CASSLYGDQPQHF
TRBJ2-5 | few | TRBV24-1 | CATSDSREGAETQYF
TRBJ1-2 | - | TRBV19 | CASSISGDNYGYTF
TRBJ1-1 | - | TRBV6-5 | CASSYSGVLGTEAFF
TRBJ2-1 | - | TRBV6-1 | CASSEPRLSSYNEQFF
TRBJ2-1 | once | TRBV24-1 | CATSDPIPNRGLGNEQFF
TRBJ2-5 | - | TRBV6-2/TRBV6-3 | CASSYSPRSGGGETQYF
TRBJ1-2 | - | TRBV4-3 | CASSQGQGFDYGYTF
TRBJ2-1 | - | TRBV9 | CASSALAGAHNEQFF
TRBJ2-5 | - | TRBV29-1 | CSVGLAGGLETQYF
TRBJ2-1 | - | TRBV27 | CASSLSSDEQFF
TRBJ2-7 | - | TRBV11-3 | CASSPGTALYEQYF
TRBJ1-5 | - | TRBV27 | CASAQSGGRYSNQPQHF
TRBJ1-1 | - | TRBV2 | CATGGSGNTEAFF
TRBJ2-1 | - | TRBV4-1 | CASGDGLSYNEQFF
TRBJ2-1 | - | TRBV12-3/TRBV12-4 | CASSFKGGEQFF
TRBJ2-1 | - | TRBV28 | CASSGTSGMGKQFF
TRBJ1-2 | - | TRBV19 | CASSLMDRAPNYGYTF
TRBJ1-5 | - | TRBV19 | CATHGQGNQPQHF
TRBJ1-5 | - | TRBV6-1 | CASSDPGGTKQPQHF
TRBJ1-6 | - | TRBV6-5 | CASSSAGTTSSPLHF
TRBJ2-1 | - | TRBV6-2/TRBV6-3 | CASSYGQYNEQFF
TRBJ2-1 | - | TRBV3-1/TRBV3-2 | CASSLGQARDEQFF
TRBJ1-1 | - | TRBV7-2 | CASSPKTGTAEAFF
TRBJ2-3 | - | TRBV27 | CASSFHGLAGGPDTQYF
TRBJ1-1 | few | TRBV27 | CASSLRPGTEAFF
TRBJ1-5 | - | TRBV7-2 | CASSLAGSVGTQPQHF
TRBJ2-5 | - | TRBV5-6 | CASSWGGTAQETQYF
TRBJ1-4 | - | TRBV7-9 | CASSLGQSFNEKLFF
TRBJ2-1 | - | TRBV7-3 | CASSSLTSGDYNEQFF
TRBJ2-1 | - | TRBV18 | CASSPRLAEYYNEQFF